Sequencing of this TCR beta chain was carried out in a study of T cells in localized non-small cell lung cancer. Study-level results: A single tumor region was sequenced, leaving heterogeneity possible. Of the top 100 tumor clones, median around 60 were in adjacent lung, some 29 among its top 100. The study found T cell clonality highest in uninvolved adjacent lung, above tumor. Longer overall survival accompanied higher blood T cell density.

Generated by immunoSEQ multiplex PCR, the TCRdb table keeps only in-frame clones and is missing some. The sample shows 35,000 or so clones, 70% to 90% of them seen only once. Comment on this clone: The antigen remains undetermined.

V dropped 7 bases and J dropped 3; count of bases not matched to a gene: 7. In germline, CDR1 is SNHLY, CDR2 FYNNEI. The CDR3 totals 14 residues. The chain links TRBV2 to TRBJ2-3, with 7 nucleotides matching TRBD1. The receptor was derived from a woman aged 40-69 years with stage I lung adenocarcinoma. The material was peripheral blood, obtained before any cancer treatment. This CDR3 is CASKTGTGTDTQYF. The DNA for the CDR3 is TGTGCCAGCAAGACAGGGACGGGGACAGATACGCAGTATTTT.